This TCR beta chain was documented in a study of blood T cell repertoires in COVID-19. Whole-study context: Whether acute or convalescent, the COVID-19 samples came from the United States, Italy and Spain. The cDNA or gDNA used as material had been derived from T cells, B-cell-depleted T cells, or PBMCs.

Trimming removed 4 bases from V and 8 bases from J; junction bases left unmatched: 10. Germline lookup yields CDR1 MNHEY and CDR2 SVGAGI. This CDR3 is 15 amino acids long. The repertoire was sequenced with immunoSEQ multiplex PCR; TCRdb's copy has only in-frame clones and lacks some. In the table there are about 79,000 clones, around 89% of which are singletons. The clonotype was recovered from an older man with active or convalescent COVID-19. Sequencing input: peripheral blood. V is TRBV6-5 and J is TRBJ1-3, with TRBD1 identical over 8 bases. The CDR3, as DNA: TGTGCCAGCAGTTCACCTGGACAGGGAGTGGACACCATATATTTT. Protein sequence: CASSSPGQGVDTIYF.